What follows are 21 T cell receptor beta chains derived from one specimen sequenced in a study of early stage breast cancer tumors. Repertoires were generated with immunoSEQ multiplex PCR, while TCRdb's copy carries only in-frame clones and drops some. This table has around 78,000 clones, around 85% appearing once. Sequencing input: blood. All receptors derive from a person between 55 and 69 years old with breast cancer.

The rearrangement uses TRBV7-3 and TRBJ2-3; D ambiguous. V was cut by 4 bases and J by 3 bases, with 8 bases left in between. CDR1 is SGHTA, CDR2 FQGTGA, per germline. CDR3 length equals 13 residues. CDR3 region: CASSYFSTDTQYF. DNA for the CDR3: TGTGCCAGCAGCTATTTTTCTACAGATACGCAGTATTTT.

The V and J genes are TRBV5-1 and TRBJ2-7, with 10 bases aligning to TRBD1. V lost 0 bases, J lost 2 bases, and 5 bases stayed unmatched. The CDR3 has 16 amino acids. Germline CDR1 is SGHRS and CDR2 is YFSETQ. CDR3 loop: CASSLEPGQGTYEQYF. The CDR3 DNA is TGCGCCAGCAGCTTGGAACCGGGACAGGGGACCTACGAGCAGTACTTC. The complete variable domain, with remaining parts taken from reference TRBV5-1 and TRBJ2-7, reads KAGVTQTPRYLIKTRGQQVTLSCSPISGHRSVSWYQQTPGQGLQFLFEYFSETQRNKGNFPGRFSGRQFSNSRSEMNVSTLELGDSALYLCASSLEPGQGTYEQYFGPGTRLTVT.

This clone was counted a single time. The V and J genes are TRBV18 and TRBJ2-2; 7 positions match TRBD2. The J segment lost 0 bases and the V segment lost 3 bases, leaving 4 bases of the junction unmatched. The CDR3 runs 16 residues. In germline, CDR1 is KGHSH, CDR2 LQKENI. This CDR3 is CASSPQTSPNTGELFF. The CDR3 region has the DNA TGTGCCAGCTCACCGCAGACTAGCCCGAACACCGGGGAGCTGTTTTTT.

In this sample, this clone turned up once. This chain connects TRBV15 to TRBJ2-2; D remains unclear. The CDR3 loop spans 14 amino acids. V lost 1 base and J 4 bases, leaving 7 bases between the germline ends. Germline values: CDR1 LNHNV, CDR2 YYDKDF (reference sequence). In DNA form, the CDR3 reads TGTGCCACCAGCAGAGCTCCGCCCACCGGGGAGCTGTTTTTT. This encodes CATSRAPPTGELFF.

V usage is TRBV9 and J usage is TRBJ1-4, with D maybe TRBD1 (5 bases). The CDR3 loop spans 15 amino acids. V was pared by 4 bases and J by 3 bases, with 13 bases between. The germline V gene encodes CDR1 SGDLS and CDR2 YYNGEE. The DNA for the CDR3 is TGTGCCAGCAGCCCAAGGGGCGAATCTAATGAAAAACTGTTTTTT. Translated: CASSPRGESNEKLFF. Full variable domain (remainder filled in from reference TRBV9 and TRBJ1-4): DSGVTQTPKHLITATGQRVTLRCSPRSGDLSVYWYQQSLDQGLQFLIQYYNGEERAKGNILERFSAQQFPDLHSELNLSSLELGDSALYFCASSPRGESNEKLFFGSGTQLSVL.

This clone was seen once. The V call is TRBV4-3, the J call TRBJ2-1; 12 bases match TRBD1. Per the germline V gene, CDR1 is LGHNA and CDR2 is YSLEER. The CDR3 has 15 amino acids. Unmatched junction bases numbered 4, after V lost 4 bases and J lost 6 bases. Written as DNA, the CDR3 is TGCGCCAGCAGCCGTGGGACAGGGGGCCGCAATGAGCAGTTCTTC. It translates to CASSRGTGGRNEQFF.

V is TRBV5-6 and J is TRBJ2-7; TRBD2 aligns across 7 bases. The CDR3 covers 14 residues. J lost 5 bases, V lost 0 bases, and 5 bases had no gene match. Germline-derived CDR1 and CDR2 are SGHDT and YYEEEE. CDR3: CASSLEWGGDEQYF. The CDR3 DNA is TGTGCCAGCAGCTTGGAGTGGGGAGGGGACGAGCAGTACTTC.

This clone was observed a few times. The chain couples TRBV15 to TRBJ1-5, with 8 bases matching TRBD1. The CDR3 is made up of 17 amino acids. Germline V CDR1 and CDR2: LNHNV, YYDKDF (reference sequence). The ends lost 5 bases at V and 2 bases at J; junction bases unmatched: 11. Written as DNA, the CDR3 is TGTGCCACCAGCGTACCGACAGGGGATTACGGCAATCAGCCCCAGCATTTT. Protein sequence: CATSVPTGDYGNQPQHF.

This rearrangement joins TRBV7-3 to TRBJ2-1; possible D gene TRBD2, 5 bases. The CDR3 loop spans 15 amino acids. Germline loops: CDR1 SGHTA, CDR2 FQGTGA. The V and J ends lost 5 bases and 2 bases respectively, with 13 bases between them. CDR3 in amino acids: CASSRDSETYNEQFF. In DNA, the CDR3 is TGTGCCAGCAGCCGGGATTCTGAGACCTACAATGAGCAGTTCTTC. Full variable domain (missing parts from reference TRBV7-3 and TRBJ2-1): GAGVSQTPSNKVTEKGKYVELRCDPISGHTALYWYRQSLGQGPEFLIYFQGTGAADDSGLPNDRFFAVRPEGSVSTLKIQRTERGDSAVYLCASSRDSETYNEQFFGPGTRLTVL.

The genes are TRBV5-6 and TRBJ2-1, with TRBD2 as a possible D gene (6 bases). V lost 0 bases to trimming and J lost 3 bases, with 16 bases between them. CDR3 length: 17 amino acids. Germline lookup yields CDR1 SGHDT and CDR2 YYEEEE. The CDR3 loop reads CASSLGSGWLGYNEQFF. CDR3 bases: TGTGCCAGCAGCTTGGGGAGCGGGTGGCTCGGCTACAATGAGCAGTTCTTC.

The chain joins TRBV30 to TRBJ2-5, with D tentatively TRBD2 (5 bases). The CDR3 contains 13 residues. V lost 0 bases and J lost 4, with 9 bases in between. From germline, CDR1 is GTSNPN and CDR2 SVGIG (reference sequence). DNA of the CDR3: TGTGCCTGGAGTGTACGAGGGCGAGAGACCCAGTACTTC. Translation: CAWSVRGRETQYF.

The chain couples TRBV14 to TRBJ2-7, with 7 bases identical to TRBD2. Germline V gives CDR1 SGHDN, CDR2 FVKESK. This CDR3 has 15 amino acids. V lost 1 base, J lost 3 bases, and 6 bases stayed unmatched. The CDR3 sequence: CASSQGPSGGYEQYF. The CDR3 region has the DNA TGTGCCAGCAGCCAAGGGCCTAGCGGAGGCTACGAGCAGTACTTC.

This rearrangement joins TRBV30 to TRBJ2-1; 9 bases fit TRBD1. V lost 2 bases and J lost 10; bases outside the gene matches: 3. The germline CDR1 and CDR2 sequences are GTSNPN and SVGIG (reference sequence). This CDR3 is built from 12 residues. In nucleotides, the CDR3 is TGTGCCTGGAGTCGCACAGGGGGCGAGCAGTTCTTC. This gives the protein CAWSRTGGEQFF. Looking up the rest from reference TRBV30 and TRBJ2-1 gives the full variable domain: SQTIHQWPATLVQPVGSPLSLECTVEGTSNPNLYWYRQAAGRGLQLLFYSVGIGQISSEVPQNLSASRPQDRQFILSSKKLLLSDSGFYLCAWSRTGGEQFFGPGTRLTVL.

This chain connects TRBV27 to TRBJ2-2, with D possibly matching TRBD2 (5 bases). This CDR3 contains 14 residues. V lost 4 bases to trimming and J lost 3 bases, with 9 bases between them. From germline, CDR1 is MNHEY and CDR2 SMNVEV (reference sequence). As DNA, the CDR3 is TGTGCCAGCAGTTCTACACTAGACACCGGGGAGCTGTTTTTT. Residues: CASSSTLDTGELFF.

The sample holds one count of this clone. The chain has TRBV18 and TRBJ2-1; TRBD1 matches at 7 bases. The germline V gene encodes CDR1 KGHSH and CDR2 LQKENI. V trimming: 1 base; J trimming: 1 base; junction bases outside the gene matches: 1. The length of the CDR3 is 15 residues. The CDR3 bases are TGTGCCAGCTCACCACAGGGGGCATCCTACAATGAGCAGTTCTTC. Protein product: CASSPQGASYNEQFF.

The chain employs TRBV4-2 and TRBJ2-3; weak D call: TRBD2 (6 bases). CDR3 length equals 18 residues. Deletions cut 0 bases from V and 2 bases from J, with 18 bases between. Germline V gene sequence: CDR1 LGHNA, CDR2 YNFKEQ. The CDR3 sequence: CASSQDVWRGQITDTQYF. The CDR3 DNA is TGTGCCAGCAGCCAAGATGTATGGCGGGGTCAAATCACAGATACGCAGTATTTT.

This chain uses TRBV11-2 with TRBJ2-2; 8 nucleotides match TRBD2. The germline gives CDR1 SGHAT, CDR2 FQNNGV. The CDR3 covers 15 residues. V dropped 3 bases and J dropped 6; count of bases not matched to a gene: 6. The chain's CDR3 is CASSLTSVIAGELFF. CDR3 sequence (DNA): TGTGCCAGCAGCTTGACTAGCGTGATCGCCGGGGAGCTGTTTTTT.

The chain joins TRBV6-1 to TRBJ1-2; D is undetermined. The length of the CDR3 is 11 residues. Trimming took 3 bases from V and 5 from J, leaving 4 bases between them. Per the germline V gene, CDR1 is MNHNS and CDR2 is SASEGT. This CDR3 is CASSEGYGYTF. The CDR3 DNA sequence: TGTGCCAGCAGTGAGGGGTATGGCTACACCTTC.

The rearrangement links TRBV18 to TRBJ2-3; TRBD1 matches at 7 bases. The CDR3 consists of 14 residues. Trimming removed 4 bases from V and 4 bases from J; junction bases left unmatched: 5. CDR1 is KGHSH, CDR2 LQKENI, per germline. The CDR3 nucleotides read TGTGCCAGCTCACAAACTCAGGGGGCAGATACGCAGTATTTT. The encoded protein is CASSQTQGADTQYF.

The J gene is TRBJ1-6, the V gene TRBV28; the match to TRBD1 covers 7 bases. The CDR3 length is 15 residues. V lost 8 bases, J lost 0 bases, and 4 bases stayed unmatched. Germline CDR1 reads MDHEN; CDR2 reads SYDVKM. The CDR3 nucleotides read TGTGCCAGCGGGGGACAGAGCTCCTATAATTCACCCCTCCACTTT. Its protein is CASGGQSSYNSPLHF.

As DNA, the CDR3 is TGCGCCAGCAGCTTGGCCACAGGGGGGTACACTGAAGCTTTCTTT. This sequence encodes CASSLATGGYTEAFF. The V gene is TRBV5-1, the J gene TRBJ1-1; 8 positions agree with TRBD1. V shed 0 bases, J shed 3 bases, and the junction held 4 bases outside the gene matches. Germline V gene lookup returns CDR1 SGHRS and CDR2 YFSETQ. CDR3 size: 15 residues.